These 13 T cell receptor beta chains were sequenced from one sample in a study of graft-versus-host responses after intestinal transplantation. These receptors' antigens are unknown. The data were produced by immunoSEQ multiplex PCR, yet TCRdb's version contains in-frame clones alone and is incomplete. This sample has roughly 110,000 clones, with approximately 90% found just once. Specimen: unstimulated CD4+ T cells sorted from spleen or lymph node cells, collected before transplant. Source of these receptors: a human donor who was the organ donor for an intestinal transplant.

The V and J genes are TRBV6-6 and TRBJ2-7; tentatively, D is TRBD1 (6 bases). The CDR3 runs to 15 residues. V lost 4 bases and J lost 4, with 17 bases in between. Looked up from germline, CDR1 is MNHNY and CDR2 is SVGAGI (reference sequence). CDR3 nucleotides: TGTGCCAGCAGTTCCGTAGACAGGCTCAAATACGAGCAGTACTTC. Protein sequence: CASSSVDRLKYEQYF.

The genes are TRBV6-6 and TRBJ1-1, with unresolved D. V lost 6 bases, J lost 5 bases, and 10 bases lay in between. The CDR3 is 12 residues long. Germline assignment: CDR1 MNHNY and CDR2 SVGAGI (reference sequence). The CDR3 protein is CASSQIKTEAFF. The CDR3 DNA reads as TGTGCCAGCAGCCAAATAAAGACTGAAGCTTTCTTT.

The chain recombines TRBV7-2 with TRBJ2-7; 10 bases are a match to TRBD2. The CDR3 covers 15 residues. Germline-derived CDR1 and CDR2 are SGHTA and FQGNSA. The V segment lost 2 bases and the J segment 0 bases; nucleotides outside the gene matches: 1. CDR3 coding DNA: TGTGCCAGCAGCTTATTAGCGGGGGGCTCCTACGAGCAGTACTTC. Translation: CASSLLAGGSYEQYF.

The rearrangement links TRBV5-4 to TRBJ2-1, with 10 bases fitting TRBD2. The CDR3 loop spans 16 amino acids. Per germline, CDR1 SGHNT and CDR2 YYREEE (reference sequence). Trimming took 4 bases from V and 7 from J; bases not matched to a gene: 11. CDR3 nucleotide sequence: TGTGCCAGCAGCAGGCCGGGACTAGCGATCGGTAATGAGCAGTTCTTC. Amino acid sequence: CASSRPGLAIGNEQFF.

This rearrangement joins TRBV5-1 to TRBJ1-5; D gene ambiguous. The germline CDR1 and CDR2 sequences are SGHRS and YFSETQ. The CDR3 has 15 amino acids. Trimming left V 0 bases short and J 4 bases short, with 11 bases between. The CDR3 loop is CASSLGLQRNQPQHF. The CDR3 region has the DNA TGCGCCAGCAGCTTGGGGTTACAACGGAATCAGCCCCAGCATTTT.

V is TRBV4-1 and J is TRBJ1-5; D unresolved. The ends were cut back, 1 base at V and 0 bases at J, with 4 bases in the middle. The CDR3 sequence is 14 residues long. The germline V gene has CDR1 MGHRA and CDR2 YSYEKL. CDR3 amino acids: CASSQGISNQPQHF. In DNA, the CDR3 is TGCGCCAGCAGCCAAGGGATTAGCAATCAGCCCCAGCATTTT.

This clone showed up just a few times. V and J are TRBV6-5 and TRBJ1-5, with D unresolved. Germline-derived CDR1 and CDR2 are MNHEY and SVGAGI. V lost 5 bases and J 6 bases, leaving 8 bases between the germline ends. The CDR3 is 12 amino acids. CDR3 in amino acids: CASSVPSQPQHF. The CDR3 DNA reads TGTGCCAGCAGTGTTCCGTCTCAGCCCCAGCATTTT.

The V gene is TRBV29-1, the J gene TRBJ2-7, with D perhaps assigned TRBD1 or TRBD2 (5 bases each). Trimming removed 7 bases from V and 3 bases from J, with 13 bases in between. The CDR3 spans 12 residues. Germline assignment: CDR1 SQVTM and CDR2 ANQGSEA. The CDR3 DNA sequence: TGCAGCGCGGAGGATGGGGGCTACGAGCAGTACTTC. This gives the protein CSAEDGGYEQYF.

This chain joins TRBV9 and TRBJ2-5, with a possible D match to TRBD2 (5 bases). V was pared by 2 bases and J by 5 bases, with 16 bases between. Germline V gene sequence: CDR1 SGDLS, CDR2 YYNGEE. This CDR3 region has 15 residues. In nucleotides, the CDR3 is TGTGCCAGCAGCGTCCGGGAAACCAGATGGGAGACCCAGTACTTC. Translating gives CASSVRETRWETQYF.

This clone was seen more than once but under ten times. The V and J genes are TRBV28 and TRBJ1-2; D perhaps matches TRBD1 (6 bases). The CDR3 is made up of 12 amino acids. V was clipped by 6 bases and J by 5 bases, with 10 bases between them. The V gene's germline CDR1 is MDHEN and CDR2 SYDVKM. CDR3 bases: TGTGCCAGCAGCCCAACAGGGTATGGCTACACCTTC. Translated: CASSPTGYGYTF.

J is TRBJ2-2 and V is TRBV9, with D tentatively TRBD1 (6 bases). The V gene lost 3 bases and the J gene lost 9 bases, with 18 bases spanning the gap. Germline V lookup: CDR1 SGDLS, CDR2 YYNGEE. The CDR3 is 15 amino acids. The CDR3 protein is CASSAGTLKVRELFF. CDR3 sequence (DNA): TGTGCCAGCAGCGCCGGGACACTCAAAGTAAGGGAGCTGTTTTTT.

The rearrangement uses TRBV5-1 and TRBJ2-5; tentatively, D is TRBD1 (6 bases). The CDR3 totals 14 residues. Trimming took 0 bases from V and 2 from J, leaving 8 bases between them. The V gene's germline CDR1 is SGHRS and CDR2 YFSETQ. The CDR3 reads CASSLVGGQETQYF. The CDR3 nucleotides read TGCGCCAGCAGCTTGGTAGGGGGACAAGAGACCCAGTACTTC.

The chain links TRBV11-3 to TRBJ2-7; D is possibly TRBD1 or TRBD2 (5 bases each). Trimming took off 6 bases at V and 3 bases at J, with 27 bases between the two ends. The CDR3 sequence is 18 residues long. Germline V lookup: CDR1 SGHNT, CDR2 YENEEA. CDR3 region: CASRSTWDQGAGNYEQYF. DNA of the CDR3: TGTGCCAGCAGGTCTACCTGGGACCAAGGGGCAGGGAACTACGAGCAGTACTTC.